The present T cell receptor beta chain was sequenced within a study of blood T cell repertoires in COVID-19. Across the study: Sites across the United States, Italy and Spain contributed samples from acute and convalescent COVID-19. Sources were T cells, B-cell-depleted T cells, or PBMCs; the material itself was cDNA or gDNA.

Original handling: How many nucleated cells were present was estimated from reference gene primer amplification. TCRdb keeps only in-frame clones here, not all; method: immunoSEQ multiplex PCR. V and J calls and clone size are given by that table; D and trimming were obtained from the DNA. The sample records approximately 500,000 clones, 85% to 90% being singletons. V lost 0 bases and J 7 bases, leaving 17 bases between the germline ends. Germline lookup yields CDR1 SGHRS and CDR2 YFSETQ. This CDR3 region has 16 residues. The rearrangement uses TRBV5-1 and TRBJ2-1, with a possible D match to TRBD1 (6 bases). The sequence derives from a woman in her 50s with COVID-19, enrolled during active disease. The sequenced sample consisted of peripheral blood. This chain's CDR3 is CASSLALQGKGNEQFF. The CDR3 DNA is TGCGCCAGCAGCTTGGCCTTGCAGGGGAAGGGTAATGAGCAGTTCTTC.